The following is a T cell receptor beta chain sequence with its context. This specimen comes from a study of blood T cell repertoires in COVID-19. Across the study: Samples taken during acute and convalescent COVID-19 were collected in the United States, Italy and Spain. From T cells, B-cell-depleted T cells, or PBMCs came the material, which was cDNA or gDNA.

Repertoires were generated with immunoSEQ multiplex PCR, while TCRdb's copy carries only in-frame clones and drops some. The sample yields approximately 63,000 clones, almost 90% seen once. Material: peripheral blood. The TCR sequence derives from a woman at least 80 years old with active COVID-19.

The CDR3 DNA reads as TGTGCCAGCAGCGGCAGGGCCCGAACTAATGAAAAACTGTTTTTT. Translation gives CASSGRARTNEKLFF. The V gene is TRBV5-6, the J gene TRBJ1-4; tentatively, D is TRBD1 (5 bases). Looked up from germline, CDR1 is SGHDT and CDR2 is YYEEEE. V was pared by 4 bases and J by 1 base, with 11 bases between. The CDR3 covers 15 residues.